These T cell receptor beta chains were read from a single sample in a study of blood T cell repertoires in COVID-19. Assay: immunoSEQ multiplex PCR; the TCRdb copy retains only in-frame clones and omits some. The data contain fewer than 500,000 clones, roughly nine tenths of them singletons. The sample consisted of PBMCs or T cells enriched from blood (not recorded which). Receptor source: a man aged 30 to 39 who had recovered from COVID-19. The CDR3 runs from the conserved cysteine through the conserved F or W. The order of the fields is D gene, clone size, J gene, V gene, CDR3 protein, CDR3 DNA. D genes are given only for firm matches. Clone sizes are given selectively: once, few, many, or a class where the clone is expanded.

TRBD1	-	TRBJ2-7	TRBV19	CASSVGTGSYEQYF	TGTGCCAGTAGTGTCGGGACAGGGTCCTACGAGCAGTACTTC
TRBD1	-	TRBJ2-2	TRBV29-1	CSVGPTGAGTGELFF	TGCAGCGTTGGTCCGACAGGGGCTGGGACCGGGGAGCTGTTTTTT
-	-	TRBJ1-5	TRBV24-1	CATSTQSNQPQHF	TGTGCCACCAGTACCCAGAGCAATCAGCCCCAGCATTTT
TRBD1	-	TRBJ2-7	TRBV12-3/TRBV12-4	CASSRDSGEQYF	TGTGCCAGCAGTCGGGACAGCGGCGAGCAGTACTTC
TRBD2	once	TRBJ2-1	TRBV2	CARRVAGEYSEQFF	TGTGCCAGAAGAGTAGCGGGAGAGTATAGTGAGCAGTTCTTC
-	-	TRBJ1-1	TRBV11-2	CASSLVYEDRNTEAFF	TGTGCCAGCAGCTTAGTTTATGAGGATAGGAACACTGAAGCTTTCTTT
TRBD2	-	TRBJ2-5	TRBV5-1	CASKGSGSWETQYF	TGCGCCAGCAAGGGTAGCGGGAGTTGGGAGACCCAGTACTTC
-	-	TRBJ1-4	TRBV5-1	CASSLAGDRNEKLFF	TGCGCCAGCAGCTTGGCCGGAGACAGGAATGAAAAACTGTTTTTT
-	few	TRBJ1-2	TRBV29-1	CSVEDSGERGYTF	TGCAGCGTTGAAGATAGTGGGGAGCGCGGCTACACCTTC
TRBD1	-	TRBJ2-5	TRBV19	CASRYGTGVGETQYF	TGTGCCAGTAGATACGGGACAGGGGTCGGGGAGACCCAGTACTTC
-	-	TRBJ1-1	TRBV19	CASSANRNTEAFF	TGTGCCAGTAGTGCAAACAGGAACACTGAAGCTTTCTTT
-	-	TRBJ1-2	TRBV7-2	CASSLAGAGGYTF	TGTGCCAGCAGCTTAGCGGGTGCAGGTGGCTACACCTTC
TRBD1	few	TRBJ1-2	TRBV19	CASSIRPGQGIDGYTF	TGTGCCAGTAGTATCCGACCGGGACAGGGAATCGATGGCTACACCTTC
-	once	TRBJ2-1	TRBV6-2/TRBV6-3	CASSLLYNEQFF	TGTGCCAGCAGCCTACTCTACAATGAGCAGTTCTTC
-	-	TRBJ1-2	TRBV21-1	CASSKNSGGRRNYGYTF	TGTGCCAGCAGCAAAAATTCCGGGGGGCGACGGAACTATGGCTACACCTTC
-	-	TRBJ1-5	TRBV30	CAWSSTTGQPQHF	TGTGCCTGGAGTAGTACGACAGGACAGCCCCAGCATTTT
-	-	TRBJ2-3	TRBV3-1/TRBV3-2	CASSPNSLVNTQYF	TGTGCCAGCAGCCCTAACTCTTTAGTTAATACGCAGTATTTT
-	-	TRBJ2-7	TRBV28	CASSLGDWDEQYF	TGTGCCAGCAGTTTAGGGGACTGGGACGAGCAGTACTTC
TRBD1	-	TRBJ1-1	TRBV28	CASSAYPDRGREAFF	TGTGCCAGCAGTGCATACCCGGACAGGGGCCGTGAAGCTTTCTTT
-	-	TRBJ2-6	TRBV5-1	CASSLEGGSGANVLTF	TGCGCCAGCAGCCTGGAAGGGGGCTCTGGGGCCAACGTCCTGACTTTC
-	-	TRBJ1-5	TRBV4-1	CASSLGGGSQPQHF	TGCGCCAGCAGCCTGGGAGGGGGAAGTCAGCCCCAGCATTTT
TRBD1	-	TRBJ2-5	TRBV6-5	CASTSGTGVETQYF	TGTGCCAGCACCTCCGGGACAGGGGTAGAGACCCAGTACTTC
-	once	TRBJ2-2	TRBV11-2	CASIITGELFF	TGTGCCAGCATAATTACCGGGGAGCTGTTTTTT
TRBD2	-	TRBJ2-1	TRBV11-2	CASMIAGDNEQFF	TGTGCCAGCATGATAGCGGGAGACAATGAGCAGTTCTTC
-	once	TRBJ2-4	TRBV5-4	CASSPADGDIQYF	TGTGCCAGCAGCCCAGCGGACGGAGACATTCAGTACTTC
-	-	TRBJ2-7	TRBV12-3/TRBV12-4	CASSTLTGSEQYF	TGTGCCAGCAGCACCCTGACAGGTAGCGAGCAGTACTTC
TRBD2	-	TRBJ2-1	TRBV27	CASRPGTSEYNEQFF	TGTGCCAGCAGGCCCGGGACTAGCGAATACAATGAGCAGTTCTTC
TRBD1	-	TRBJ1-5	TRBV19	CASSARTGGAGTGNQPQHF	TGTGCCAGTAGTGCTAGGACAGGGGGCGCCGGGACGGGCAATCAGCCCCAGCATTTT
TRBD2	-	TRBJ2-7	TRBV28	CASSTGTSGRKHYEQYF	TGTGCCAGCAGTACAGGGACTAGCGGGAGAAAGCACTACGAGCAGTACTTC
TRBD2	-	TRBJ2-1	TRBV30	CAWSPRTSPLRQFF	TGTGCCTGGAGTCCGCGGACTAGCCCTCTTCGTCAGTTCTTC
-	-	TRBJ1-5	TRBV18	CASSAGSNQPQHF	TGTGCCAGCTCCGCAGGGAGCAATCAGCCCCAGCATTTT
-	-	TRBJ1-1	TRBV5-3	CVRSLEKGHLNTEAFF	TGTGTCAGAAGCTTGGAGAAAGGACACTTGAACACTGAAGCTTTCTTT
TRBD1	-	TRBJ1-2	TRBV30	CAFHRGSGYTF	TGTGCCTTCCACAGGGGGAGCGGCTACACCTTC
TRBD2	-	TRBJ2-7	TRBV29-1	CSAKREEGIYEQYF	TGCAGCGCTAAGCGGGAGGAGGGAATATACGAGCAGTACTTC
-	-	TRBJ1-3	TRBV6-2/TRBV6-3	CASSLLTGNTIYF	TGTGCCAGCAGTCTACTCACTGGAAACACCATATATTTT
TRBD2	once	TRBJ2-2	TRBV5-1	CASSLSLAGGTGELFF	TGCGCCAGCAGCTTAAGCCTAGCGGGAGGCACCGGGGAGCTGTTTTTT
-	-	TRBJ1-5	TRBV10-2	CASSDSDFQPQHF	TGCGCCAGCAGTGACTCGGACTTTCAGCCCCAGCATTTT
TRBD1	-	TRBJ2-7	TRBV6-6	CASNQPGQVGEQYF	TGTGCCAGCAATCAACCGGGACAGGTAGGCGAGCAGTACTTC
TRBD2	-	TRBJ2-1	TRBV28	CASYVTGGDNEQFF	TGTGCCAGCTACGTAACGGGAGGGGACAATGAGCAGTTCTTC
-	once	TRBJ2-2	TRBV19	CACHPGPHTGELFF	TGTGCCTGCCACCCGGGTCCTCATACCGGGGAGCTGTTTTTT
-	-	TRBJ2-5	TRBV5-1	CASSLLAVETQYF	TGCGCCAGCAGCTTGCTGGCGGTTGAGACCCAGTACTTC
TRBD2	-	TRBJ2-3	TRBV6-5	CASSYRVAGRDTQYF	TGTGCCAGCAGTTACAGGGTAGCGGGAAGGGATACGCAGTATTTT
TRBD2	-	TRBJ2-2	TRBV3-1/TRBV3-2	CASSQGFSGTTITGELFF	TGTGCCAGCAGCCAAGGATTCTCCGGGACTACTATCACCGGGGAGCTGTTTTTT
-	few	TRBJ2-2	TRBV28	CASSPLTGVGYTGELFF	TGTGCCAGCAGCCCCCTAACAGGTGTAGGGTACACCGGGGAGCTGTTTTTT
-	-	TRBJ2-1	TRBV12-3/TRBV12-4	CASSKTNNEQFF	TGTGCCAGCAGTAAGACTAACAATGAGCAGTTCTTC
TRBD1	-	TRBJ1-1	TRBV7-2	CASRQPGQGGEAFF	TGTGCCAGCAGACAACCGGGACAGGGTGGTGAAGCTTTCTTT
TRBD2	-	TRBJ2-1	TRBV7-9	CASSLGLAVNEQFF	TGTGCCAGCAGCTTAGGCCTAGCGGTTAATGAGCAGTTCTTC
TRBD1	-	TRBJ1-1	TRBV7-3	CASSQMTGENTEAFF	TGTGCCAGCAGCCAAATGACAGGGGAGAACACTGAAGCTTTCTTT
TRBD1	-	TRBJ1-2	TRBV19	CASSPGGEYGYTF	TGTGCCAGTTCCCCAGGGGGCGAATATGGCTACACCTTC
-	-	TRBJ2-7	TRBV4-1	CASSFRTDSSYEQYF	TGCGCCAGCAGCTTTCGGACCGACAGCTCCTACGAGCAGTACTTC
-	-	TRBJ1-2	TRBV5-4	CASSVASGFYGYTF	TGTGCCAGCAGCGTCGCCTCAGGGTTCTATGGCTACACCTTC
TRBD1	few	TRBJ2-2	TRBV18	CASSARDRATTGELFF	TGTGCCAGCTCAGCCCGGGACAGGGCCACCACCGGGGAGCTGTTTTTT
TRBD1	-	TRBJ1-6	TRBV6-5	CASSIGQVAISPLHF	TGTGCCAGCAGTATAGGACAGGTGGCCATTTCACCCCTCCACTTT
-	-	TRBJ2-5	TRBV3-1/TRBV3-2	CASSHSGVEETQYF	TGTGCCAGCAGCCACTCGGGAGTTGAAGAGACCCAGTACTTC
TRBD1	-	TRBJ1-5	TRBV28	CASSPWTGGEAQPQHF	TGTGCCAGCAGTCCCTGGACAGGGGGCGAAGCTCAGCCCCAGCATTTT
TRBD2	-	TRBJ2-2	TRBV11-2	CASSLGTSGSEPNTGELFF	TGTGCCAGCAGCCTCGGGACTAGCGGGAGCGAACCGAACACCGGGGAGCTGTTTTTT